A selection of T cell receptor beta chains follows, all from one sample in a study of blood T cell repertoires in COVID-19. Profiling relied on immunoSEQ multiplex PCR, and the TCRdb table lists in-frame clones only, not all of them. The sample includes 68,000 or so clones, about 86% of them seen just once. Sequenced: peripheral blood. Receptor source: a man aged 50 to 60 with acute or convalescent COVID-19. The CDR3 runs from the conserved cysteine through the conserved F or W. A D gene is named only where the DNA matches it firmly. The size field is filled for only some rows; it gives once, few, many or a size class.

NA	TRBV4-1	NA	TRBJ2-7	TGCGCCAGCAGCCAAGTCAGAAAAGGAGGGCCCGAGCAGTACTTC	CASSQVRKGGPEQYF
TRBD2	TRBV15	NA	TRBJ2-5	TGTGCCACCAGCAGAGCCTCCGGGGGGAAAGAGACCCAGTACTTC	CATSRASGGKETQYF
NA	TRBV30	NA	TRBJ2-4	TGTGCCTGGAGTTCGCTAAAAAACATTCAGTACTTC	CAWSSLKNIQYF
NA	TRBV11-2	once	TRBJ1-1	TGTGCCAGCAGCCCGAGTGGTGCGGAAGCTTTCTTT	CASSPSGAEAFF
NA	TRBV7-8	NA	TRBJ2-7	TGTGCCAGCAGCTTAGCGGGCAGAGCCTACGAGCAGTACTTC	CASSLAGRAYEQYF
NA	TRBV3-1/TRBV3-2	many	TRBJ2-5	TGTGCCAGCAGCCAAGAGGCACTTACGGCAGGAGAGACCCAGTACTTC	CASSQEALTAGETQYF
TRBD1	TRBV11-2	NA	TRBJ2-7	TGTGCCAGCAGTCGTGACAGGGGGAGGGACGAGCAGTACTTC	CASSRDRGRDEQYF
TRBD1	TRBV27	NA	TRBJ1-1	TGTGCCAGCAGTTCTGTGTCCGGGACAGGGACTGAAGCTTTCTTT	CASSSVSGTGTEAFF
TRBD2	TRBV10-3	NA	TRBJ2-5	TGTGCCATCAGTAATAGCGGGGGGGCGGAGGAGACCCAGTACTTC	CAISNSGGAEETQYF
NA	TRBV18	once	TRBJ1-2	TGTGCCAGCTCACCACCGACACAGGGCTACACCTTC	CASSPPTQGYTF
TRBD1	TRBV5-8	NA	TRBJ2-5	TGTGCCAGCAGGTCAGGGGGCTTGGAGACCCAGTACTTC	CASRSGGLETQYF